This T cell receptor beta chain was sequenced for a study of blood T cell repertoires in COVID-19. Concerning this clone itself: The sample contains more than one DNA sequence encoding this CDR3.

Germline V lookup: CDR1 LNHDA, CDR2 SQIVND (reference sequence). The junction had 3 bases not matched to a gene; V was cut back by 2 bases and J by 5 bases. The CDR3 is made up of 14 amino acids. As originally analysed: Reference gene primer amplification gave nucleated cell count estimates. Sequencing was performed with immunoSEQ multiplex PCR; in TCRdb, only in-frame clones are kept and a portion is missing. The V and J calls and clone size were taken over from that table, and D and trimming were inferred from the DNA. The data contain tens of thousands of clones, more than 85% of them singletons. Specimen: peripheral blood. The rearrangement uses TRBV19 and TRBJ2-3, with 8 bases that match TRBD1. The receptor was isolated from a human donor with active COVID-19. The donor label of this sample is uncertain. This chain's CDR3 is CASSISDRGDTQYF. CDR3 DNA sequence: TGTGCCAGTAGTATAAGCGACAGGGGAGATACGCAGTATTTT.